This TCR beta chain is from a study of blood T cell repertoires in COVID-19. Study-wide background: The United States, Italy and Spain supplied acute and convalescent COVID-19 samples.

The CDR3 is made up of 14 amino acids. The germline CDR1 and CDR2 sequences are SGHRS and YFSETQ. J was trimmed by 5 bases and V by 4 bases; bases with no gene match: 7. Data came from immunoSEQ multiplex PCR; TCRdb stores just in-frame clones and leaves some out. The sample lists around 300,000 clones; 89% were seen once. Input material: PBMCs or T cells enriched from blood (not recorded which). The chain is built from TRBV5-1 and TRBJ2-7, with 9 positions matching TRBD1. The sequence came from a woman aged 40 to 50 who had recovered from COVID-19. The chain's CDR3 is CASSAWTGVDEQYF. The CDR3 DNA is TGCGCCAGCAGCGCCTGGACAGGGGTCGACGAGCAGTACTTC.